Presented here are 2 T cell receptor beta chains from one specimen sequenced in a study of blood T cell repertoires in COVID-19. Clones were sequenced by immunoSEQ multiplex PCR, and TCRdb holds only the in-frame ones, with some missing. The sample holds about 160,000 clones, 80% to 90% seen once. Sequenced material: PBMCs or T cells enriched from blood (not recorded which). These receptors came from a woman aged 45 to 65 in a cohort exposed to, infected with or recovered from COVID-19 (not recorded which).

The chain couples TRBV10-3 to TRBJ2-2, with D hard to call. Germline CDR1 reads ENHRY; CDR2 reads SYGVKD. The CDR3 spans 15 residues. Trimming took 2 bases from V and 6 from J, leaving 13 bases between them. The CDR3 spells CAISEPTWSPGELFF. The CDR3 DNA reads as TGTGCCATCAGTGAGCCGACTTGGTCGCCCGGGGAGCTGTTTTTT.

As DNA, the CDR3 is TGTGCCAGTACCATAAAACAGAATTATAATTCACCCCTCCACTTT. Translation: CASTIKQNYNSPLHF. This chain links TRBV19 with TRBJ1-6; no firm D call. The germline CDR1 and CDR2 sequences are LNHDA and SQIVND (reference sequence). The CDR3 covers 15 residues. V was pared by 7 bases and J by 4 bases, with 14 bases between.